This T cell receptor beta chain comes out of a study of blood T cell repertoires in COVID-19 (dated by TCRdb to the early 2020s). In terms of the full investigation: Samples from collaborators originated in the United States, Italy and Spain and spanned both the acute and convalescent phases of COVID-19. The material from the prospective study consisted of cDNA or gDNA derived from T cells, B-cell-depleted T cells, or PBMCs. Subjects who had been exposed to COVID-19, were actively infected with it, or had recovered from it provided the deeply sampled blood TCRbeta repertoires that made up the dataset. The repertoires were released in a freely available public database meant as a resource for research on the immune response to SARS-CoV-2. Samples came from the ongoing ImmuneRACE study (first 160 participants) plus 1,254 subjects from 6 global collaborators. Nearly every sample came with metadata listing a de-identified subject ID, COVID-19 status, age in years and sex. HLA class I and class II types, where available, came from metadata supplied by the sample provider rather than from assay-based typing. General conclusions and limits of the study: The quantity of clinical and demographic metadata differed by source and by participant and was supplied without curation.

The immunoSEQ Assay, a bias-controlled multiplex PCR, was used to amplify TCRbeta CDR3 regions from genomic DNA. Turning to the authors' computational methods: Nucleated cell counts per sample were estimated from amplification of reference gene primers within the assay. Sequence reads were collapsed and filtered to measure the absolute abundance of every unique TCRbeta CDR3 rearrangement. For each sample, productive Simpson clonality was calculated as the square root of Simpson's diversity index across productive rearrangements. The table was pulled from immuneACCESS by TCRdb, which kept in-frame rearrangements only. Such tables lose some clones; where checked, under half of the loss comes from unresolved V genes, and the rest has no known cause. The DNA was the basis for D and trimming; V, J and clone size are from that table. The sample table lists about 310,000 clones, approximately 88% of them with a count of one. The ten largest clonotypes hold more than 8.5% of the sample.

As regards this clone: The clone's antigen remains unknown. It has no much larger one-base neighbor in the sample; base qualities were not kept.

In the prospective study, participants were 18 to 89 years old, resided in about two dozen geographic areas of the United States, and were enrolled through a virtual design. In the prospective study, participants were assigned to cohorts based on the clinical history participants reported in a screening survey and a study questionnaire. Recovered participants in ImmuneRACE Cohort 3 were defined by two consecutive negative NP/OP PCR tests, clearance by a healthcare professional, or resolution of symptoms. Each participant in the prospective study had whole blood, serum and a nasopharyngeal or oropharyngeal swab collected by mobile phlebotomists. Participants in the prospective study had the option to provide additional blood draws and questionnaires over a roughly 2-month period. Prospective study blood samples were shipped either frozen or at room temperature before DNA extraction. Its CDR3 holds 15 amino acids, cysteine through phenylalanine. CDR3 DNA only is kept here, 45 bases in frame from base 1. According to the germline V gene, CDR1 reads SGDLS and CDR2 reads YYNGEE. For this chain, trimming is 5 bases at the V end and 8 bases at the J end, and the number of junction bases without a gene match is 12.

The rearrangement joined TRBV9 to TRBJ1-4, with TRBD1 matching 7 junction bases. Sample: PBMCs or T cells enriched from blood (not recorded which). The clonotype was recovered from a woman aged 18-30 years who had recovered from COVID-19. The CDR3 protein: CASRMGWAGGEKLFF. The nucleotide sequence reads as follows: TGTGCCAGCAGGATGGGCTGGGCAGGGGGGGAAAAACTGTTTTTT. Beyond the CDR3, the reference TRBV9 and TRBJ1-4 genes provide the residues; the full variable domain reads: DSGVTQTPKHLITATGQRVTLRCSPRSGDLSVYWYQQSLDQGLQFLIQYYNGEERAKGNILERFSAQQFPDLHSELNLSSLELGDSALYFCASRMGWAGGEKLFFGSGTQLSVL.